The next 20 T cell receptor beta chains were all read from a single sample in a study of T cell responses to AZD1222 COVID-19 vaccine. The method was immunoSEQ multiplex PCR; TCRdb's version includes in-frame clones alone and lacks a portion of them. The sample lists roughly 130,000 clones; 92% were seen once. This specimen was peripheral blood, taken on day 0 of AZD1222 vaccination. The receptor set was obtained from an adult in good health.

The V and J genes are TRBV3-1 (or the pseudogene TRBV3-2) and TRBJ2-1; D tentatively fits TRBD1 or TRBD2 (5 bases each). The V and J ends lost 4 bases and 5 bases respectively, with 15 bases between them. Germline V CDR1 and CDR2: LGHDT, YNNKEL (reference sequence). The CDR3 loop spans 15 amino acids. The DNA of the CDR3 is TGTGCCAGCAGCCTCTGGGGGAGCAGTGACAATGAGCAGTTCTTC. Amino acids: CASSLWGSSDNEQFF.

V is TRBV19 and J is TRBJ1-5; D unresolved. Germline CDR1 LNHDA, CDR2 SQIVND (reference sequence). V lost 1 base and J lost 6, with 7 bases in between. The CDR3 spans 13 residues. The CDR3 spells CASSIVQSQPQHF. The CDR3 bases are TGTGCCAGTAGTATAGTCCAGAGTCAGCCCCAGCATTTT. Based on the CDR3 plus reference TRBV19 and TRBJ1-5, the full variable domain is DGGITQSPKYLFRKEGQNVTLSCEQNLNHDAMYWYRQDPGQGLRLIYYSQIVNDFQKGDIAEGYSVSREKKESFPLTVTSAQKNPTAFYLCASSIVQSQPQHFGDGTRLSIL.

The V gene is TRBV7-3, the J gene TRBJ1-1; a weak D match, TRBD1 (5 bases). Deletions cut 5 bases from V and 5 bases from J, with 18 bases between. There are 15 residues in the CDR3. CDR1 and CDR2 (germline): SGHTA, FQGTGA. CDR3 in DNA: TGTGCCAGCAGCACCGGATCCGGGGGGGTTACTGAAGCTTTCTTT. It yields the protein CASSTGSGGVTEAFF.

The CDR3 reads CASSLMGQGAGDTQYF. The CDR3 nucleotides are TGTGCCAGCAGTTTAATGGGGCAGGGGGCGGGAGATACGCAGTATTTT. The chain couples TRBV27 to TRBJ2-3, with 8 bases that match TRBD1. Germline loops: CDR1 MNHEY, CDR2 SMNVEV (reference sequence). The CDR3 spans 16 residues. V gave up 2 bases and J gave up 5 bases; unmatched junction bases: 9.

The chain is built from TRBV6-5 and TRBJ1-6; 7 bases are a match to TRBD1. The V segment lost 7 bases and the J segment 13 bases; nucleotides outside the gene matches: 13. The CDR3 length is 14 residues. Germline CDR1 and CDR2: MNHEY and SVGAGI. CDR3 DNA: TGTGCCAGCAATCCGACAGGGTCTGTCGATCCCCTCCACTTT. This gives the protein CASNPTGSVDPLHF.

This chain uses TRBV11-3 with TRBJ2-5; TRBD1 might be the D (5 bases). V lost 5 bases to trimming and J lost 7 bases, with 20 bases between them. The CDR3 runs 15 residues. Germline lookup yields CDR1 SGHNT and CDR2 YENEEA. The DNA for the CDR3 is TGTGCCAGCAGCCAAAATGCAAGGGGAACTGGGACCCAGTACTTC. The encoded protein is CASSQNARGTGTQYF.

Here the CDR3 DNA reads TGTGCCAGCAGTGAAGGTTTAAATGAAAAACTGTTTTTT. Residues: CASSEGLNEKLFF. This chain uses TRBV2 with TRBJ1-4; D is undetermined. The length of the CDR3 is 13 residues. CDR1 and CDR2 (germline): SNHLY, FYNNEI. V was clipped by 1 base and J by 5 bases, with 5 bases between them.

The chain combines TRBV2 with TRBJ1-2, with a possible D match to TRBD1 (5 bases). CDR3 size: 13 residues. Germline CDR1 and CDR2: SNHLY and FYNNEI. V shed 3 bases and J shed 8 bases, with 13 bases lying between them. The CDR3 DNA reads TGTGCCAGCAGTGATATGGGGGTGACGGGCTACACCTTC. Its protein is CASSDMGVTGYTF.

This chain links TRBV7-2 with TRBJ2-3, with D unresolved. CDR3 length: 15 amino acids. The germline V gene has CDR1 SGHTA and CDR2 FQGNSA. V lost 1 base and J 2 bases, leaving 10 bases between the germline ends. The CDR3 DNA is TGTGCCAGCAGCTTAGGGTCACGCAACACAGATACGCAGTATTTT. It is translated as CASSLGSRNTDTQYF. Looking up the rest from reference TRBV7-2 and TRBJ2-3 gives the full variable domain: GAGVSQSPSNKVTEKGKDVELRCDPISGHTALYWYRQSLGQGLEFLIYFQGNSAPDKSGLPSDRFSAERTGGSVSTLTIQRTQQEDSAVYLCASSLGSRNTDTQYFGPGTRLTVL.

V and J are TRBV5-8 and TRBJ1-5; 8 nucleotides match TRBD1. Germline-derived CDR1 and CDR2 are SGHTS and YDEGEE. The V segment lost 7 bases and the J segment 6 bases; nucleotides outside the gene matches: 12. The CDR3 sequence is 15 residues long. CDR3: CASVQGTGQGQPQHF. DNA for the CDR3: TGTGCCAGCGTACAAGGGACAGGTCAAGGTCAGCCCCAGCATTTT.

This rearrangement joins TRBV2 to TRBJ2-3; 7 nucleotides match TRBD2. Looked up from germline, CDR1 is SNHLY and CDR2 is FYNNEI. The trim removed 5 bases at V and 5 bases at J, leaving 10 bases unmatched. This CDR3 region has 15 residues. DNA of the CDR3: TGTGCCAGCAGTCCAGCGGGATATCTCGGAGATACGCAGTATTTT. Its translation: CASSPAGYLGDTQYF. The full variable domain, completed using reference TRBV2 and TRBJ2-3, is EPEVTQTPSHQVTQMGQEVILRCVPISNHLYFYWYRQILGQKVEFLVSFYNNEISEKSEIFDDQFSVERPDGSNFTLKIRSTKLEDSAMYFCASSPAGYLGDTQYFGPGTRLTVL.

V usage is TRBV5-4 and J usage is TRBJ1-1; maybe TRBD1 (5 bases). This CDR3 contains 12 residues. Germline V gene sequence: CDR1 SGHNT, CDR2 YYREEE (reference sequence). Trimming left V 3 bases short and J 6 bases short, with 9 bases between. CDR3 sequence: CASSSGPAEAFF. CDR3 DNA sequence: TGTGCCAGCAGCTCGGGGCCGGCTGAAGCTTTCTTT.

V gene TRBV25-1 combines with J gene TRBJ2-4, with D hard to call. This CDR3 comprises 14 residues. Trimming shortened V by 6 bases and J by 6 bases, and 15 bases separated the two germline ends. The germline gives CDR1 MGHDK, CDR2 SYGVNS. In DNA form, the CDR3 reads TGTGCCAGCAGCTCGGCGTCGGGTGGAAACATTCAGTACTTC. This translates into CASSSASGGNIQYF.

The V and J genes are TRBV21-1 and TRBJ2-5; the DNA was not used to check the table's D call, TRBD2. TRBV21-1 is a known pseudogene. CDR3 length equals 14 residues. This CDR3 reads CASSKREREETQYF. The CDR3 nucleotides are TGTGCCAGCAGCAAACGCGAGCGGGAAGAGACCCAGTACTTC.

This chain joins TRBV2 and TRBJ2-3; no reliable D call. Trimming removed 3 bases from V and 2 bases from J, with 3 bases in between. The CDR3 covers 12 residues. Per the germline V gene, CDR1 is SNHLY and CDR2 is FYNNEI. The CDR3 spells CASSDLTDTQYF. The CDR3 coding sequence is TGTGCCAGCAGTGATCTCACAGATACGCAGTATTTT.

The V gene is TRBV18, the J gene TRBJ2-1, with a tentative D call TRBD2 (6 bases). V was cut by 3 bases and J by 0 bases, with 12 bases left in between. The CDR3 is made up of 16 amino acids. Germline CDR1 reads KGHSH; CDR2 reads LQKENI. CDR3: CASSPTAGRSYNEQFF. Here the CDR3 DNA reads TGTGCCAGCTCACCGACAGCGGGCCGCTCCTACAATGAGCAGTTCTTC.

This chain uses TRBV30 with TRBJ2-3, with 8 nucleotides matching TRBD2. The CDR3 sequence is 17 residues long. J lost 0 bases, V lost 4 bases, and 12 bases had no gene match. Looked up from germline, CDR1 is GTSNPN and CDR2 is SVGIG (reference sequence). The chain's CDR3 is CAWTPAQAGASTDTQYF. As DNA, the CDR3 is TGTGCCTGGACTCCTGCCCAAGCGGGGGCCAGCACAGATACGCAGTATTTT.

This CDR3 reads CASSLLPGLAANEQFF. CDR3 nucleotide sequence: TGTGCCAGCAGCCTGCTACCGGGACTAGCGGCGAATGAGCAGTTCTTC. The chain is built from TRBV7-2 and TRBJ2-1, with TRBD2 matching over 11 bases. Per germline, CDR1 SGHTA and CDR2 FQGNSA. The CDR3 has 16 residues. With V trimmed by 5 bases and J by 7 bases, 10 bases remained unmatched.

This CDR3 reads CASSLGGAYNEQFF. The CDR3 DNA reads TGTGCCAGCAGCTTAGGCGGAGCCTACAATGAGCAGTTCTTC. This chain uses TRBV5-4 with TRBJ2-1; D not resolved. Germline CDR1 is SGHNT and CDR2 is YYREEE (reference sequence). This CDR3 has 14 residues. Trimming removed 2 bases from V and 2 bases from J, with 8 bases in between.

This clone was found once. The genes are TRBV4-1 and TRBJ1-2; TRBD1 aligns across 7 bases. V lost 3 bases to trimming and J lost 9 bases; unmatched junction nucleotides: 10. This CDR3 comprises 14 residues. The germline V gene encodes CDR1 MGHRA and CDR2 YSYEKL. As DNA, the CDR3 is TGCGCCAGCAGCCACCTAGACAGGGTTGAGAGCTACACCTTC. This sequence encodes CASSHLDRVESYTF.